This T cell receptor (beta chain) was found in a study of T cells in Graves' hyperthyroidism and ophthalmopathy (dated by TCRdb to between 2018 and 2021). Background on the whole study: Peripheral blood samples were taken at initial diagnosis, before any treatment was given. The roughly 91 discovery patients were randomly divided into training and test sets at a 7:3 ratio. TCR Vbeta CDR3 sequencing of roughly 140 peripheral blood samples (more than 40 ophthalmopathy, around 80 hyperthyroidism and approximately 17 progressor patients) is reported in the paper. The study also compared thyroid tissue and blood T-cell repertoires from a handful of Graves' hyperthyroidism patients. A discovery cohort of fewer than 110 patients, roughly 40 with Graves' ophthalmopathy and about 58 with stable Graves' hyperthyroidism, was used to find distinguishing TCR V-J signatures. Prospective prediction of ophthalmopathy was tested in an independent validation cohort of some 19 hyperthyroidism patients and 17 patients who later progressed to ophthalmopathy. After sampling, hyperthyroidism patients received methimazole starting at 30 mg daily, and ophthalmopathy patients received high-dose intravenous methylprednisolone.

This clonotype is a singleton in its sample. There is no known antigen for this receptor. No quality values exist for individual bases; no much larger clone is one base distant. A lone read gives weak evidence. On the study overall, not on this receptor specifically: Sample size was not statistically predetermined, and investigators were not blinded to group allocation. Most expanded thyroid clonotypes (frequency above 0.001) were also detected in blood, suggesting blood repertoires may reflect thyroid immune responses. In validation, the model predicted progression to ophthalmopathy with over 65% sensitivity and 72% to 85% specificity, a median of about 6 months before onset. A model built on a 13 V-J signature distinguished ophthalmopathy from stable hyperthyroidism, reaching roughly 88% sensitivity and around 81% specificity in cross-validation and 80%/75% in testing.

The TCR beta CDR3 regions were amplified from the RNA transcripts. A first-round RT-PCR of the TCR CDR3 used the HTBI primer set with the Qiagen OneStep RT-PCR kit. A second multiplex PCR round built the libraries, followed by size selection and purification. Libraries were sequenced paired-end with 100 bp reads on an Illumina HiSeq2000. For the original study's pipeline: SOAPnuke was used to process the raw data, throwing out any read that contained adapters or uncalled bases, had a mean Phred below 15, or lacked an exact constant-primer or identifier match. High-quality paired reads were merged with COPE v1.2.5, and unique nucleotide sequences were defined as clonotypes. MiTCR v1.1 was used to align clonotypes to the IMGT TRBV, TRBD and TRBJ reference segments. Analysis was restricted to V-J combinations with a frequency above 0.0001, which covered over 98% of repertoires. The TCS score was defined as the ratio of F50 (clonal expansion) to E x V (chaos), calculated using BLOSUM62-based TCRdist between CDR3 peptides within each V-J. Welch's t-statistics and random forest reduced roughly 530 V-J features to some 14, which were used in a naive Bayes classifier (R e1071). The public sequencing data were trimmed at Q25 with fastp and processed into clonotypes with MiXCR by TCRdb, which kept only in-frame beta chains. Under each unique CDR3 protein, matching rows form one entry showing the most common genes and DNA. TCRdb's processing, not the authors' own work, is the source of the V and J calls. The sample table lists about 280,000 distinct CDR3 sequences, around 25% of them with a count of one. The biggest ten clones account for 20% to 30% of the sample.

Hyperthyroidism patients were newly diagnosed, with disease duration under 2 months, and aged 18 to 65 years. Patients with uncontrolled infections, other autoimmune diseases, pregnancy or lactation were excluded. Clinical symptoms, serum thyroxine and TRAb, thyroid ultrasound, and orbital computed tomography formed the basis for the diagnoses. Blood from progressor patients was collected at the time of first diagnosis with hyperthyroidism, before any ophthalmopathy symptoms had appeared. PBMCs were isolated from 8 to 10 ml of fresh peripheral blood by Ficoll-Paque density gradient centrifugation. Patients classed as progressors first received a Graves' hyperthyroidism diagnosis and then went on to develop ophthalmopathy during follow-up. Total RNA was extracted using Trizol reagent, and RNA quality was assessed on an Agilent 2100 Bioanalyzer. The CDR3 starts with the cysteine, ends with the phenylalanine, and has 15 residues. CDR3 DNA is the only sequence kept; it has 45 bases, read in frame from the first base. V ends up 3 bases short and J 6 bases short, with an unmatched junction base count of 8. From the germline V gene (reference sequence), CDR1 is LNHDA and CDR2 is SQIVND.

The specimen was blood. This sequence originates from a man aged 35-49 years with Graves' hyperthyroidism that later progressed to Graves' ophthalmopathy. The receptor chain draws on TRBV19 and TRBJ1-5, and 7 bases in between align with TRBD1. The encoded CDR3 is CASSIETGFFQPQHF. The bases read TGTGCCAGTAGTATCGAGACAGGGTTTTTTCAGCCCCAGCATTTT.